Described below is a single TCR beta chain sequence and its context. Its antigen remains unidentified. Base quality data are lacking; no much larger clone is found one base away. The sample comes from a study of CD8+ T cells in alopecia areata (dated by TCRdb to 2016 to 2018). Study-level background: The treated patients took part in an open-label pilot trial in which moderate-to-severe alopecia areata was treated with oral tofacitinib at 5 to 10 mg twice daily. RNA was extracted with the PAXgene miRNA kit for fixed scalp, the miRNeasy kit for PBMCs, and the RNeasy kit for mouse skin. Tofacitinib was given for 6 to 18 months, followed by 6 months of follow-up off drug to assess delayed response and recurrence. In humans, TCRbeta sequencing was performed on scalp tissue and on sorted CD4+ and CD8+ peripheral blood T cells from healthy controls and from patients with patchy or totalis/universalis alopecia areata. In both human patients and the C3H/HeJ mouse model, the study applied high-throughput TCRbeta sequencing to look at T cell clonal expansion in alopecia areata. Scalp clonality was compared among normal scalp (n=4), patchy alopecia areata scalp (n=8), and alopecia totalis/universalis scalp (n=8). Amplification of TCRbeta CDR3 regions was done by immunoSEQ multiplex PCR using 35 Vbeta forward primers and 13 Jbeta reverse primers. Tofacitinib-treated patients had biopsies at baseline and at 4 and 24 weeks of treatment, with a later scalp biopsy in several patients.

General study outcomes and caveats: Compared with mice, TCR sequences shared between patients were less clear, possibly partly because of HLA diversity across the patient population. Compared with normal scalp, lesional scalp had higher clonality and more expanded CD8+ clones, particularly in alopecia totalis/universalis, a pattern that suggests antigenic drive. Unlike mouse skin, which is dominated by gammadelta T cells, normal human skin has resident alphabeta T cells that are also sequenced, and this complicates analysis of the scalp TCR repertoire.

The time point label of this sample denotes: baseline before oral tofacitinib. From alopecia areata patients, peripheral blood was collected along with lesional scalp punch biopsies. PBMCs were isolated by density centrifugation and stained for CD3, CD4 and CD8, after which CD4+ and CD8+ T cells were sorted on a FACSAria. The germline V and J ends show losses of 4 bases and 2 bases respectively, and no gene match explains 2 bases of the junction. Taken from cysteine to phenylalanine, the CDR3 has 13 residues. Of the read, only the CDR3 DNA is kept; its 39 bases are in frame from base 1. From the germline V gene, CDR1 is SGHRS and CDR2 is YFSETQ. Library construction relied on the immunoSEQ multiplex PCR assay. RNA was extracted from all samples and reverse transcribed into cDNA as template for TCR sequencing. First-strand cDNA was synthesized with SuperScript III using a 2:1 mix of oligo-dT and random hexamers. A synthetic immune receptor repertoire was used to gauge amplification bias, and whatever bias remained was removed computationally. In the source study's methods: Raw reads were preprocessed for error removal, and CDR3 was defined according to IMGT conventions as running from the conserved cysteine to phenylalanine. Clonality was computed as 1 minus the Shannon entropy, with the entropy normalized by log2 of the number of productive unique TCRs. Whether scalp clones were CD4 or CD8 was inferred by matching scalp TCRbeta sequences against CD4 and CD8 repertoires sorted from blood. In its TCRdb copy, this immuneACCESS table keeps in-frame sequences only and misses some clones. Where compared with another copy, unresolved V genes explain less than half of these, and the others have no known cause. V and J calls plus clone size are reproduced from that table; the DNA served to infer D and trimming. The sample table records 150,000 to 200,000 clones; around 71% of these occur just once. The leading ten clones occupy approximately 10% of the sample.

The V and J genes are TRBV5-1 and TRBJ1-2; TRBD1 aligns with 7 central bases. The TCR sequence derives from a human donor with alopecia areata. The sample in question was CD8+ T cells sorted from blood, obtained at week 0. For the CDR3, the sequence is CASSEGQNYGYTF. The DNA sequence reads TGCGCCAGCAGCGAGGGACAGAACTATGGCTACACCTTC.